Below, one T cell receptor beta chain is given with its context. Its antigen is unknown. Naive CD8 populations comprised CD45RO-negative cells positively selected for CCR7, excluding terminally differentiated effector memory CD45RA+ cells. Researchers ran the assay at a deep level. It was across several immunoSEQ plates that each subset's genomic DNA was evenly split. Sequenced by immunoSEQ multiplex PCR; TCRdb stores in-frame clones only, minus some. The sample contains about 2 million clones, approximately 95% of which appear only once. The sample originates from a study of shared clonotypes between healthy human individuals. Findings of the study overall: Incomplete sequencing of sorted subsets was indicated by rarefaction despite large depth. Researchers sampled only blood; tissue repertoires likely differ.

This CDR3 contains 16 residues. From germline, CDR1 is SEHNR and CDR2 FQNEAQ (reference sequence). V was cut by 0 bases and J by 3 bases, with 11 bases left in between. Sequencing was performed on naive CD8+ T cells sorted from blood. The gene calls are TRBV7-9 and TRBJ2-2, with D unclear. The TCR originated in a man between 18 and 35 years old in good health. The CDR3 loop reads CASSLAVSPDTGELFF. The CDR3 coding sequence is TGTGCCAGCAGCTTAGCGGTCTCTCCGGACACCGGGGAGCTGTTTTTT.